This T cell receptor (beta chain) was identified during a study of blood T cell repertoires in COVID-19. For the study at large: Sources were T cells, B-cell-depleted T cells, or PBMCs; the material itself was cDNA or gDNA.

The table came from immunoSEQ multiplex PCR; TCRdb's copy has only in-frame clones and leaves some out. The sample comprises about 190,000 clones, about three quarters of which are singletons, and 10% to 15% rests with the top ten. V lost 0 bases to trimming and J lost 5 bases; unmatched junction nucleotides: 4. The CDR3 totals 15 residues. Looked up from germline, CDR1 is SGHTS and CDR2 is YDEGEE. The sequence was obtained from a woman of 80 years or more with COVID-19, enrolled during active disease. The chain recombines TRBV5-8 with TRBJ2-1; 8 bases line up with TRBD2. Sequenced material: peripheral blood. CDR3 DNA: TGTGCCAGCAGCTTGGGTAGCGGGGCTAACAATGAGCAGTTCTTC. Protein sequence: CASSLGSGANNEQFF.